This T cell receptor (beta chain) derives from a study of neurological immune-mediated disorders. Study observations and caveats: The absence of any CDR3 amino acid sequence shared by expanded clones across subjects suggests that repertoires were private in all groups.

This clonotype has at least ten counts. Its antigen is not known. cDNA was made by 5'RACE with 10-nucleotide random UMIs. From 15-18 subjects, each sequencing run yielded over 160 million TCR-beta sequences. TCRdb processed the 5' RACE reads anew with MiXCR; each CDR3 protein has one entry. The sample lists 84,000 or so distinct CDR3 sequences, 10% occurring once. Source material was 2 million unsorted PBMCs, stored at -80 °C in RNAlater. The specimen sequenced was PBMCs. The receptor was derived from a man between 35 and 55 years old in good health.

CDR3 sequence: CASSVGASYGYTF. The CDR3 DNA follows: TGTGCCAGCAGCGTAGGGGCGAGCTATGGCTACACCTTC. The chain combines TRBV9 with TRBJ1-2; no clear D gene. Trimming took off 0 bases at V and 4 bases at J, with 7 bases between the two ends. The germline CDR1 and CDR2 sequences are SGDLS and YYNGEE. The CDR3 length is 13 residues. Full variable domain (rest looked up from reference TRBV9 and TRBJ1-2): DSGVTQTPKHLITATGQRVTLRCSPRSGDLSVYWYQQSLDQGLQFLIQYYNGEERAKGNILERFSAQQFPDLHSELNLSSLELGDSALYFCASSVGASYGYTFGSGTRLTVV.